A selection of T cell receptor beta chains follows, all from one sample in a study of high-grade serous ovarian cancer treatment subgroups. The data were produced by immunoSEQ multiplex PCR, yet TCRdb's version contains in-frame clones alone and is incomplete. The table has several thousand clones, roughly nine tenths seen once; the top ten hold about 1.5%. The sample taken for sequencing was tumor tissue. The receptors were gathered from a human donor with high-grade serous ovarian cancer. CDR3s include the opening cysteine and the closing phenylalanine or tryptophan. Each record gives: CDR3 protein, V gene, J gene.

CDR3: CASSLDEVFGQYF
V: TRBV7-2
J: TRBJ2-7

CDR3: CASSLARAPGANVLTF
V: TRBV7-8
J: TRBJ2-6

CDR3: CASSLGLRAGISGNTIYF
V: TRBV13
J: TRBJ1-3

CDR3: CASSNRGHTSTDTQYF
V: TRBV19
J: TRBJ2-3

CDR3: CAWSVRAGAFF
V: TRBV30
J: TRBJ1-1

CDR3: CASSQGTVRNEKLFF
V: TRBV4-2
J: TRBJ1-4

CDR3: CASSVRSGDTGELFF
V: TRBV9
J: TRBJ2-2

CDR3: CASSVGSDTGDWSSYEQYF
V: TRBV9
J: TRBJ2-7

CDR3: CASSVGVTRSTGELFF
V: TRBV9
J: TRBJ2-2

CDR3: CASKASGRVHEQYF
V: TRBV25-1
J: TRBJ2-7

CDR3: CASSPNRLAVQETQYF
V: TRBV4-2
J: TRBJ2-5

CDR3: CASSSGVGEQFF
V: TRBV7-8
J: TRBJ2-1

CDR3: CASSSTAGVGSPLHF
V: TRBV7-2
J: TRBJ1-6

CDR3: CSVRGDLFSGANVLTF
V: TRBV29-1
J: TRBJ2-6

CDR3: CASSFRTGSYNEQFF
V: TRBV7-6
J: TRBJ2-1

CDR3: CASSLTDNTGELFF
V: TRBV6-5
J: TRBJ2-2

CDR3: CASSPSSTSGRKDEQFF
V: TRBV9
J: TRBJ2-1

CDR3: CSVRDGSYEQYF
V: TRBV29-1
J: .

CDR3: CASVVTGAQSDYEQYF
V: TRBV5-6
J: TRBJ2-7

CDR3: CASTPAGGASTDTQYF
V: TRBV7-2
J: TRBJ2-3

CDR3: CASTPGTGSKGYGYTF
V: TRBV9
J: TRBJ1-2

CDR3: CAFAGTGNQPQHF
V: TRBV30
J: TRBJ1-5

CDR3: CASQAGRLANVLTF
V: TRBV19
J: TRBJ2-6

CDR3: CASSKRREAETQYF
V: TRBV11-3
J: TRBJ2-5

CDR3: CASSIDRGMDEKLFF
V: TRBV6-1
J: TRBJ1-4

CDR3: CASSPPGGRKETQYF
V: TRBV5-4
J: TRBJ2-5

CDR3: CASGQGSTGELFF
V: TRBV18
J: TRBJ2-2

CDR3: CASSLGDSNTEAFF
V: TRBV19
J: TRBJ1-1

CDR3: CASSLGGGAQYF
V: TRBV7-2
J: TRBJ2-3

CDR3: CASSLSGSSTAKNIQYF
V: TRBV28
J: TRBJ2-4

CDR3: CSVDGGETDTQYF
V: TRBV29-1
J: TRBJ2-3

CDR3: CASRGDRGYRTDTQYF
V: TRBV2
J: TRBJ2-3

CDR3: CASSLNSLAGGREQFF
V: TRBV5-1
J: TRBJ2-1

CDR3: CASSLEDYTDTQYF
V: TRBV7-9
J: TRBJ2-3

CDR3: CASSPYVLSSGEHQPQHF
V: TRBV4-2
J: TRBJ1-5

CDR3: CASSSSGRGDSPLHF
V: TRBV18
J: TRBJ1-6

CDR3: CASSLLAGGLYEQYF
V: TRBV13
J: TRBJ2-7